This entry describes one T cell receptor beta chain. Its target is not known. This sample is drawn from a study of early T cells in non-severe SARS-CoV-2 infection. The study's findings and limits: The VDJdb matching leaned toward anti-spike CD8 responses and overlooked private and CD4 specificities.

CDR1 and CDR2 (germline): GTSNPN, SVGIG (reference sequence). V gave up 2 bases and J gave up 10 bases, with 12 bases separating them. The CDR3 totals 12 residues. Unique molecular identifiers were affixed to single, distinct cDNA molecules. TCRdb analysed the 5' RACE reads with MiXCR anew, one entry per CDR3 protein. This sample has tens of thousands of distinct CDR3 sequences, with over 5% found just once. The receptor's source is an adult who was a healthcare worker with PCR-confirmed SARS-CoV-2 infection or an uninfected control (not recorded which). The chain employs TRBV30 and TRBJ2-1; D ambiguous. Source material: whole blood. CDR3 region: CAWSSRAIEQFF. Written as DNA, the CDR3 is TGTGCCTGGAGTAGTCGTGCCATCGAGCAGTTCTTC.